Listed here is a single TCR beta chain. The sample belongs to a study of blood T cell repertoires in COVID-19. Libraries were prepared by immunoSEQ multiplex PCR; TCRdb keeps only in-frame clonotypes and omits some of them. The repertoire holds tens of thousands of clones, around 86% seen once, with 15% to 20% in the top ten. J gave up 8 bases and V 3 bases, and 7 bases lay outside the gene matches. From germline, CDR1 is SGDLS and CDR2 YYNGEE. There are 16 residues in the CDR3. This clonotype was obtained from a man aged 35 to 55 with COVID-19, enrolled during active disease. This chain connects TRBV9 to TRBJ1-6; 11 bases fit TRBD1. Sequencing input: peripheral blood. CDR3 sequence reads: CASSAGQGGTYSPLHF. In nucleotides, the CDR3 is TGTGCCAGCAGCGCGGGACAGGGGGGGACTTATTCACCCCTCCACTTT.